These 29 T cell receptor beta chains share one sample of origin, sequenced in a study of T cells in Graves' hyperthyroidism and ophthalmopathy. TCR beta CDR3 region amplification was performed from RNA transcripts. A first-round RT-PCR of the TCR CDR3 used the HTBI primer set. One entry per CDR3 protein results from TCRdb running MiXCR on the multiplex PCR reads. The repertoire holds 500,000 to 800,000 distinct CDR3 sequences, with 45% as singletons. The sequencing sample was made of peripheral blood or thyroid tissue (not recorded which). These receptors all come from an adult man with Graves' disease, either hyperthyroidism or ophthalmopathy (not recorded which).

This clonotype has a count of ten or more. The rearrangement links TRBV10-3 to TRBJ1-1, with unresolved D. V was trimmed by 3 bases and J by 0 bases, leaving 5 bases between them. The CDR3 totals 13 residues. Per germline, CDR1 ENHRY and CDR2 SYGVKD. The CDR3 loop reads CAISDIVNTEAFF. DNA for the CDR3: TGTGCCATCAGTGATATAGTGAACACTGAAGCTTTCTTT.

The rearrangement joins TRBV7-2 to TRBJ1-6; 7 bases match TRBD1. Germline V gene lookup returns CDR1 SGHTA and CDR2 FQGNSA. The CDR3 extends over 13 amino acids. The trim removed 5 bases at V and 9 bases at J, leaving 4 bases unmatched. The CDR3 bases are TGTGCCAGCAGCAGCGGGACAGTTTCACCCCTCCACTTT. It is translated as CASSSGTVSPLHF.

This clonotype was detected many times. For the CDR3, the DNA is TGCAGTGCTAGCGGGAGGCCAGGGTATTCCTACGAGCAGTACTTC. It specifies CSASGRPGYSYEQYF. V gene TRBV20-1 combines with J gene TRBJ2-7; 7 positions agree with TRBD2. CDR3 length: 15 residues. Losses at the gene ends were 3 bases for V and 1 base for J; bases not matched to a gene: 9. The V gene's germline CDR1 is DFQATT and CDR2 SNEGSKA (reference sequence).

The count of this clonotype is one. This chain links TRBV12-3 or TRBV12-4 with TRBJ1-4; D is unresolved. The CDR3 length is 14 residues. Deletions cut 2 bases from V and 4 bases from J, with 8 bases between. The CDR3 loop reads CASSLRHLNEKLFF. Here the CDR3 DNA reads TGTGCCAGCAGTTTAAGACACCTTAATGAAAAACTGTTTTTT.

The rearrangement uses TRBV7-2 and TRBJ2-7; possibly TRBD1 or TRBD2 for D (5 bases each). Germline values: CDR1 SGHTA, CDR2 FQGNSA. V dropped 5 bases and J dropped 0 bases, with 11 bases sitting between them. CDR3 length: 14 residues. Here the CDR3 reads CASSIRDGSYEQYF. In DNA, the CDR3 is TGTGCCAGCAGCATCCGGGACGGCTCCTACGAGCAGTACTTC.

This clonotype was counted a few times. The chain joins TRBV7-9 to TRBJ2-7, with TRBD1 matching 9 bases. The V and J ends lost 5 bases and 3 bases, in that order; junction bases with no gene match: 11. CDR1 SEHNR and CDR2 FQNEAQ come from the germline V gene (reference sequence). CDR3 length: 16 amino acids. Written as DNA, the CDR3 is TGTGCCAGCAGCAAAGCCGGGACAGGGCATGACTACGAGCAGTACTTC. Protein sequence: CASSKAGTGHDYEQYF.

The CDR3 reads CASSLGQGTRPQHF. The DNA of the CDR3 is TGTGCCAGCAGCCTCGGACAGGGGACCCGGCCCCAGCATTTT. The rearrangement joins TRBV5-4 to TRBJ1-5; 9 nucleotides line up with TRBD1. J gave up 9 bases and V 4 bases, and 8 bases lay outside the gene matches. CDR1 SGHNT and CDR2 YYREEE come from the germline V gene (reference sequence). The CDR3 is 14 amino acids.

CDR3 sequence reads: CASSPTGQGNNSPLHF. CDR3 bases: TGTGCCAGCAGCCCTACAGGACAGGGGAATAATTCACCCCTCCACTTT. V gene TRBV2 combines with J gene TRBJ1-6; 9 bases line up with TRBD1. This CDR3 comprises 16 residues. Germline assignment: CDR1 SNHLY and CDR2 FYNNEI. V lost 6 bases, J lost 5 bases, and 8 bases stayed unmatched.

This clonotype came up many times. The V call is TRBV29-1, the J call TRBJ1-1; D not resolved. There are 15 residues in the CDR3. With 4 bases removed from V and 1 base from J, the gap between germline ends came to 16 bases. From germline, CDR1 is SQVTM and CDR2 ANQGSEA. The CDR3 loop is CSVASHRGKNTEAFF. CDR3 in DNA: TGCAGCGTTGCAAGCCACCGGGGAAAGAACACTGAAGCTTTCTTT.

This clonotype has just a few counts. The chain carries TRBV14 and TRBJ1-2; D gene uncertain. Trimming took 6 bases from V and 5 from J, leaving 13 bases between them. Germline V gives CDR1 SGHDN, CDR2 FVKESK. The CDR3 totals 13 residues. The CDR3 region is CASRALGRYGYTF. The CDR3 region has the DNA TGTGCCAGCAGGGCCTTGGGCCGATATGGCTACACCTTC.

V usage is TRBV7-9 and J usage is TRBJ1-1; D is possibly TRBD1 (6 bases). This CDR3 spans 15 amino acids. The V and J ends lost 1 base and 3 bases respectively, with 12 bases between them. Germline V gives CDR1 SEHNR, CDR2 FQNEAQ (reference sequence). The CDR3 protein is CASSLEGGPDTEAFF. In DNA form, the CDR3 reads TGTGCCAGCAGCTTAGAGGGGGGCCCCGACACTGAAGCTTTCTTT. Looking up the rest from reference TRBV7-9 and TRBJ1-1 gives the full variable domain: DTGVSQNPRHKITKRGQNVTFRCDPISEHNRLYWYRQTLGQGPEFLTYFQNEAQLEKSRLLSDRFSAERPKGSFSTLEIQRTEQGDSAMYLCASSLEGGPDTEAFFGQGTRLTVV.

This clonotype was seen repeatedly, ten times or more. The V call is TRBV11-2, the J call TRBJ2-5, with 9 bases lining up with TRBD1. V shed 6 bases, J shed 3 bases, and the junction held 8 bases outside the gene matches. The CDR3 is 15 amino acids. Germline values: CDR1 SGHAT, CDR2 FQNNGV. The CDR3 DNA reads TGTGCCAGCAGAAAACAGACAGGGGGGAAAGAGACCCAGTACTTC. This encodes CASRKQTGGKETQYF.

The chain recombines TRBV2 with TRBJ1-5, with D uncertain. This CDR3 is 13 amino acids long. The germline V and J ends were trimmed by 6 bases and 3 bases, with 9 bases remaining between them. Germline CDR1 reads SNHLY; CDR2 reads FYNNEI. The CDR3 bases are TGTGCCAGCAGCGCACGATACAATCAGCCCCAGCATTTT. Its protein product is CASSARYNQPQHF.

This clonotype was observed a handful of times. The chain has TRBV6-6 and TRBJ1-1; 7 bases agree with TRBD1. There are 13 residues in the CDR3. Germline V gene data show CDR1 as MNHNY and CDR2 as SVGAGI (reference sequence). The ends lost 5 bases at V and 4 bases at J; junction bases unmatched: 4. The CDR3 DNA is TGTGCCAGCAGTAACACAGGGGCCACTGAAGCTTTCTTT. This codes for CASSNTGATEAFF.

The chain is built from TRBV12-3 or TRBV12-4 and TRBJ1-5; D remains ambiguous. There are 13 residues in the CDR3. The V end was cut by 7 bases, the J end by 4 bases, with 11 bases between. CDR3 coding DNA: TGTGCCAGCAACCCGGGAGATAATCAGCCCCAGCATTTT. Its protein product is CASNPGDNQPQHF.

The chain has TRBV20-1 and TRBJ1-2; D gene uncertain. CDR1 and CDR2 (germline): DFQATT, SNEGSKA (reference sequence). The V end lost 1 base, the J end lost 1 base, and 7 bases lay between the germline ends. This CDR3 region has 13 residues. The CDR3 nucleotides are TGCAGTGCTAGAGTACGGCTTAACTATGGCTACACCTTC. It is translated as CSARVRLNYGYTF.

The chain combines TRBV2 with TRBJ1-2; D call uncertain. The CDR3 is 13 amino acids. The germline V gene encodes CDR1 SNHLY and CDR2 FYNNEI. V was trimmed by 5 bases and J by 8 bases, leaving 15 bases between them. Written as DNA, the CDR3 is TGTGCCAGCAGTATTTCAACCGGGTCCGGCTACACCTTC. Translating it yields CASSISTGSGYTF.

This chain joins TRBV7-9 and TRBJ2-7, with 9 bases fitting TRBD1. CDR1 is SEHNR and CDR2 is FQNEAQ in the germline V gene (reference sequence). The CDR3 has 14 residues. V trimming: 5 bases; J trimming: 4 bases; junction bases outside the gene matches: 6. In DNA form, the CDR3 reads TGTGCCAGCAGCCCACAGGGGGCGGTATACGAGCAGTACTTC. Translated: CASSPQGAVYEQYF.

In this sample, this clonotype turned up a few times. The J gene is TRBJ1-2, the V gene TRBV7-8; no definite D call. The CDR3 runs 15 residues. Germline CDR1 and CDR2: SGHVS and FQNEAQ. Between the trimmed V and J ends, which lost 3 bases and 3 bases, there was a span of 14 bases. The CDR3 sequence is CASSFLEKPDYGYTF. The CDR3 coding sequence is TGTGCCAGCAGCTTCTTGGAGAAGCCGGACTATGGCTACACCTTC.

This clonotype has more than one count but fewer than ten. The chain links TRBV20-1 to TRBJ1-5, with unresolved D. Trimming removed 5 bases at V and 6 bases at J, with 11 bases between. This CDR3 is built from 12 residues. In germline, CDR1 is DFQATT, CDR2 SNEGSKA (reference sequence). The CDR3 bases are TGCAGTGCTTTGGGCCAAAGTCAGCCCCAGCATTTT. This codes for CSALGQSQPQHF.

This clonotype was recorded at least ten times. The chain joins TRBV15 to TRBJ1-2; a possible D gene is TRBD1 (5 bases). The CDR3 is 15 amino acids. Trimming took 0 bases from V and 3 from J, leaving 11 bases between them. Germline V gives CDR1 LNHNV, CDR2 YYDKDF (reference sequence). This chain's CDR3 is CATSREWGGDYGYTF. CDR3 sequence (DNA): TGTGCCACCAGCAGAGAATGGGGGGGAGACTATGGCTACACCTTC.

The gene calls are TRBV2 and TRBJ1-3; no clear D gene. V gave up 4 bases and J gave up 0 bases, with 10 bases separating them. The CDR3 is 15 amino acids. CDR1 is SNHLY, CDR2 FYNNEI, per germline. The CDR3: CASSGPPSSGNTIYF. The CDR3 nucleotides are TGTGCCAGCAGTGGACCCCCCAGCTCTGGAAACACCATATATTTT.

This clonotype was seen a few times. The J gene is TRBJ2-2, the V gene TRBV6-4; TRBD1 aligns across 7 bases. Trimming took 6 bases from V and 4 from J; bases not matched to a gene: 11. The CDR3 has 16 residues. Germline CDR1 reads MRHNA; CDR2 reads SNTAGT. Written as DNA, the CDR3 is TGTGCCAGCAGCGTCTCGACAGGGTCGATCACCGGGGAGCTGTTTTTT. Amino acid sequence: CASSVSTGSITGELFF.

The chain is built from TRBV24-1 and TRBJ2-5, with 9 bases fitting TRBD1. The CDR3 is 15 residues long. The V segment lost 6 bases and the J segment 5 bases; nucleotides outside the gene matches: 9. The germline V gene encodes CDR1 KGHDR and CDR2 SFDVKD. CDR3 amino acids: CATSIDGTGPETQYF. CDR3 DNA sequence: TGTGCCACCAGTATAGACGGGACAGGGCCGGAGACCCAGTACTTC.

As for this clonotype: This clone may be a read error of a much larger clone one base away. The chain uses TRBV7-9 and TRBJ2-6; 8 bases match TRBD1. J gave up 2 bases and V 5 bases, and 5 bases lay outside the gene matches. The CDR3 length is 16 residues. Germline CDR1 reads SEHNR; CDR2 reads FQNEAQ (reference sequence). The CDR3: CASSPEQGAGANVLTF. The CDR3 DNA reads TGTGCCAGCAGCCCAGAACAGGGGGCTGGGGCCAACGTCCTGACTTTC.

There are a few counts of this clonotype. This chain links TRBV25-1 with TRBJ2-5; possible D gene TRBD2, 6 bases. CDR3 length: 15 residues. Germline V gene lookup returns CDR1 MGHDK and CDR2 SYGVNS. Trimming cost V 2 bases and J 1 base, with 11 bases left between them. CDR3 residues: CASSEAGGAQETQYF. For the CDR3, the DNA is TGTGCCAGCAGTGAAGCGGGCGGGGCCCAAGAGACCCAGTACTTC.

The chain joins TRBV7-9 to TRBJ2-7; 10 nucleotides line up with TRBD1. V shed 3 bases and J 3 bases; nucleotides not matched to a gene: 5. Germline CDR1 is SEHNR and CDR2 is FQNEAQ (reference sequence). The CDR3 length is 15 residues. Here the CDR3 DNA reads TGTGCCAGCAGCTTGTATAGGACAGGGGGCTACGAGCAGTACTTC. It yields the protein CASSLYRTGGYEQYF.

This clonotype was found many times. This chain uses TRBV10-2 with TRBJ1-2; a weak D match, TRBD1 (6 bases). CDR3 size: 15 residues. Trimming took off 4 bases at V and 4 bases at J, with 16 bases between the two ends. The germline V gene encodes CDR1 WSHSY and CDR2 SAAADI. The CDR3 here is CASSVSGAVFYGYTF. The CDR3 DNA reads as TGCGCCAGCAGTGTGTCGGGGGCTGTTTTCTATGGCTACACCTTC.

The chain employs TRBV7-9 and TRBJ1-6; no clear D gene. Germline V CDR1 and CDR2: SEHNR, FQNEAQ (reference sequence). V lost 4 bases and J lost 7, with 11 bases in between. There are 14 residues in the CDR3. The CDR3 DNA follows: TGTGCCAGCAGCTCCAGTACGGTCAATTCACCCCTCCACTTT. This codes for CASSSSTVNSPLHF.